This TCR beta chain came from a study of cytomegalovirus exposure and HLA in healthy donors. Findings and limits, study-wide: Common viral pathogens (according to a later analysis) appeared linked to several of the most significant clusters. Within a later analysis, the majority of CMV-associated TCR beta chains appeared HLA-restricted. A link between a missense DCLRE1C variant and TCR beta V- and J-gene trimming emerged from a later analysis. Sequences of the TCR beta chain were said to predict the HLA-A and HLA-B alleles of most subjects accurately.

The CDR3 is 15 residues long. The ends were cut back, 5 bases at V and 2 bases at J, with 13 bases in the middle. Germline CDR1 SGHRS, CDR2 YFSETQ. PCR amplification relied on 60 Vbeta primers (plus 13 Jbeta primers). The assay was immunoSEQ multiplex PCR, and TCRdb's table has in-frame clones only and misses some. Of roughly 150,000 clones in the sample, approximately 80% are singletons; the top ten hold around 5.9%. Comments on this clone: The antigen remains undetermined.

The sample comprised PBMCs. This TCR was sampled from a middle-aged woman in good health and CMV-seropositive. The chain carries TRBV5-1 and TRBJ1-4, with D possibly matching TRBD1 (5 bases). Here the CDR3 DNA reads TGCGCCAGCAGAGAGCAGGGACTTACTAATGAAAAACTGTTTTTT. Translation: CASREQGLTNEKLFF.